These T cell receptor beta chains were read from a single sample in a study of a mutant IDH1 vaccine in newly diagnosed glioma. Data came from immunoSEQ multiplex PCR; TCRdb stores just in-frame clones and leaves some out. This table has roughly 60,000 clones, under 90% appearing once. The antigens for these receptors are not known. The sequencing used PBMCs, collected from a glioma patient whose treatment included an IDH1 peptide vaccine. The origin of the receptors is a young man with glioma. Each CDR3 is given with its conserved first and last residue. The order of the fields is D gene, CDR3 length, J gene, V gene, clone size, CDR3 protein, CDR3 DNA. The D gene is left open where the match is weak. The size of a clone is reported for some rows only, either as once, few or many, or as a class for expanded clones.

NA,14,TRBJ2-2,TRBV10-1,NA,CASSRDLGGGELFF,TGCGCCAGCAGTCGGGATCTCGGGGGCGGGGAGCTGTTTTTT
NA,15,TRBJ1-3,TRBV19,NA,CASSLGPNPGNTIYF,TGTGCCAGTAGTCTTGGACCCAATCCGGGAAACACCATATATTTT
NA,14,TRBJ2-3,TRBV7-6,NA,CASSLDIGADTQYF,TGTGCCAGCAGCCTGGACATAGGGGCAGATACGCAGTATTTT
NA,13,TRBJ2-5,TRBV15,NA,CATSGANQETQYF,TGTGCCACCAGCGGGGCCAATCAAGAGACCCAGTACTTC
TRBD1,16,TRBJ1-4,TRBV5-5,NA,CASSLDLGQPNEKLFF,TGTGCCAGCAGCTTGGATCTGGGACAGCCAAATGAAAAACTGTTTTTT
TRBD2,15,TRBJ2-1,TRBV18,NA,CASSPWTSGYNEQFF,TGTGCCAGCTCACCATGGACTAGCGGTTACAATGAGCAGTTCTTC
NA,15,TRBJ1-4,TRBV6-1,NA,CASSVFGARNEKLFF,TGTGCCAGCAGTGTTTTCGGGGCTCGAAATGAAAAACTGTTTTTT
TRBD2,15,TRBJ2-1,TRBV11-2,NA,CASSLLAGSYNEQFF,TGTGCCAGCAGCCTACTAGCGGGGTCGTACAATGAGCAGTTCTTC
TRBD2,17,TRBJ2-3,TRBV2,few,CASSVGPPSGSTDTQYF,TGTGCCAGCAGTGTAGGGCCTCCTAGCGGTAGCACAGATACGCAGTATTTT
NA,13,TRBJ2-1,TRBV27,NA,CASSSRVREEQFF,TGTGCCAGCAGTTCCAGGGTCCGGGAGGAGCAGTTCTTC
TRBD1,19,TRBJ1-3,TRBV6-1,once,CASSAGTVLGVLSGNTIYF,TGTGCCAGCAGTGCCGGGACAGTATTAGGAGTACTCTCTGGAAACACCATATATTTT
TRBD1,16,TRBJ1-2,TRBV28,NA,CASSNSLDRFGIGYTF,TGTGCCAGCAGTAATTCCTTGGACAGGTTCGGGATTGGCTACACCTTC
NA,15,TRBJ2-3,TRBV9,once,CASSVVSGTPDTQYF,TGTGCCAGCAGCGTAGTTTCGGGCACCCCAGATACGCAGTATTTT
TRBD2,15,TRBJ2-7,TRBV6-1,NA,CASSAMSGRAGEQYF,TGTGCCAGCAGTGCGATGAGCGGGAGGGCGGGGGAGCAGTACTTC
NA,14,TRBJ2-5,TRBV5-1,NA,CASSPWGGTETQYF,TGCGCCAGCAGCCCGTGGGGGGGCACGGAGACCCAGTACTTC
NA,14,TRBJ1-2,TRBV30,NA,CAWSFQAHAMGYTF,TGTGCCTGGAGTTTTCAGGCCCATGCTATGGGCTACACCTTC
TRBD2,14,TRBJ2-5,TRBV29-1,NA,CSVDGLAGGRTQYF,TGCAGCGTTGACGGACTAGCGGGGGGACGGACCCAGTACTTC
NA,15,TRBJ1-6,TRBV28,NA,CASSPQVSYNSPLHF,TGTGCCAGCAGTCCGCAGGTCAGCTATAATTCACCCCTCCACTTT
TRBD1,16,TRBJ1-4,TRBV5-4,once,CASSHGQGGTNEKLFF,TGTGCCAGCAGCCACGGTCAGGGGGGCACTAATGAAAAACTGTTTTTT
NA,16,TRBJ2-3,TRBV5-1,NA,CASSLAGPGATDTQYF,TGCGCCAGCAGCTTGGCTGGGCCGGGGGCCACAGATACGCAGTATTTT
NA,15,TRBJ1-3,TRBV9,NA,CASSARDEGGNTIYF,TGTGCCAGCAGCGCCCGGGACGAAGGTGGAAACACCATATATTTT
NA,16,TRBJ2-3,TRBV5-6,NA,CASSLVGQGFTDTQYF,TGTGCCAGCAGCTTGGTGGGGCAGGGGTTTACAGATACGCAGTATTTT
NA,15,TRBJ2-1,TRBV4-3,NA,CASSTSWVNNNEQFF,TGCGCCAGCAGTACCTCCTGGGTCAACAACAATGAGCAGTTCTTC
NA,12,TRBJ2-3,TRBV19,NA,CASSPATDTQYF,TGTGCCAGTAGTCCGGCCACAGATACGCAGTATTTT